This T cell receptor beta chain came from a study of blood T cell repertoires in COVID-19. Study-wide context: T cells, B-cell-depleted T cells, or PBMCs provided the cDNA or gDNA that served as material.

The ends were cut back, 2 bases at V and 5 bases at J, with 10 bases in the middle. The CDR3 has 13 amino acids. The germline CDR1 and CDR2 sequences are MNHEY and SVGAGI. In the original workflow: Reference gene primer amplification in the assay estimated nucleated cell counts. The repertoire was sequenced with immunoSEQ multiplex PCR; TCRdb's copy has only in-frame clones and lacks some. The V and J calls and clone size are taken from that table; D and trimming were inferred from the DNA. The sample has 200,000 or so clones; around 86% are singletons. The sequence came from a woman aged 40 to 50 with acute COVID-19. This rearrangement joins TRBV6-5 to TRBJ2-7; the D gene is possibly TRBD1 (6 bases). The sequencing input was PBMCs or T cells enriched from blood (not recorded which). The CDR3 here is CASSYINRDEQYF. The CDR3 DNA follows: TGTGCCAGCAGTTACATAAACAGGGACGAGCAGTACTTC.